This T cell receptor (beta chain) was sequenced in a study of cytomegalovirus exposure and HLA in healthy donors. Study-level points and caveats: Indistinguishable V segments such as TRBV6-2 and TRBV6-3 were excluded.

The study ran its PCR with 60 Vbeta and 13 Jbeta primers. TCRdb's copy holds only in-frame clones and misses some; the assay was immunoSEQ multiplex PCR. This specimen shows 35,000 to 45,000 clones; the ten leading clones hold more than 4.5%. About this clone itself: Its antigen is currently unknown.

This CDR3 is 15 amino acids long. Trimming removed 2 bases from V and 2 bases from J; junction bases left unmatched: 3. Looked up from germline, CDR1 is SGHRS and CDR2 is YFSETQ. Sequenced: PBMCs. The receptor comes from a human donor in good health. This sequence joins TRBV5-1 and TRBJ2-2; 7 nucleotides match TRBD1. This chain's CDR3 is CASSLRTGNTGELFF. In DNA, the CDR3 is TGCGCCAGCAGCTTAAGGACAGGAAACACCGGGGAGCTGTTTTTT.